This T cell receptor beta chain is drawn from a study of T cells after yellow fever vaccination. The CDR3 is 17 amino acids. V gave up 0 bases and J gave up 7 bases, with 19 bases separating them. The germline CDR1 and CDR2 sequences are SGDLS and YYNGEE. From the 5' RACE reads, TCRdb called clonotypes with MiXCR, one entry per CDR3 protein. The sample comprises about 430,000 distinct CDR3 sequences, around a sixth of which are singletons, and about a sixth rests with the top ten. Study observations and caveats: The study found a weaker secondary response that peaked faster, day 5 versus 15.

Remarks on this clonotype: Its antigen is undetermined.

The input for sequencing was PBMCs, taken before the yellow fever booster vaccination. This receptor was taken from a man aged 18 to 30 who received the YFV17D yellow fever vaccine. This chain connects TRBV9 to TRBJ2-2, with a tentative D call TRBD1 (5 bases). The CDR3 loop is CASSVVQGFRSGGELFF. The DNA of the CDR3 is TGTGCCAGCAGCGTAGTGCAGGGTTTTCGCAGTGGCGGGGAGCTGTTTTTT.